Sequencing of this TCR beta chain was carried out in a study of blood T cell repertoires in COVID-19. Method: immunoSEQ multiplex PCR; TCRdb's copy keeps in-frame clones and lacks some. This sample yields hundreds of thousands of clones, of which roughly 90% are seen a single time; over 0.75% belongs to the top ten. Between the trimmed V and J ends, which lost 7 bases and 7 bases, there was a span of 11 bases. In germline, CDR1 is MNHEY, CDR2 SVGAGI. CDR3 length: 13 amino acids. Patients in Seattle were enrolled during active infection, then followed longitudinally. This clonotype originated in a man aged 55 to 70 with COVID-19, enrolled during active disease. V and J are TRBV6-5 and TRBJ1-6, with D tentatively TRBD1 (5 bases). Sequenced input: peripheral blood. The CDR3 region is CASIRDRNSPLHF. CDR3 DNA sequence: TGTGCCAGCATTAGAGACAGAAATTCACCCCTCCACTTT.